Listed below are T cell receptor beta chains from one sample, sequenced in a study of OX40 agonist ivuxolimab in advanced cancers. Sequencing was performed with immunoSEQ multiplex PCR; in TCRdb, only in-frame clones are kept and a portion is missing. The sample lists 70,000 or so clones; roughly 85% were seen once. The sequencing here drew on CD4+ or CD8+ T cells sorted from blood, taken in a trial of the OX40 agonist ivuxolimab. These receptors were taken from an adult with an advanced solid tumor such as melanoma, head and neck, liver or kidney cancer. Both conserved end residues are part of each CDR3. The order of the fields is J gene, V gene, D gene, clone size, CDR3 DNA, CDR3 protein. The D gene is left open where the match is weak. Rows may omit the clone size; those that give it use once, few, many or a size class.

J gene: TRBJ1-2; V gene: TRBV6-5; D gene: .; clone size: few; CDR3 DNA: TGTGCCAGCAGTCCAGACGGCAACTATGGCTACACCTTC; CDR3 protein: CASSPDGNYGYTF
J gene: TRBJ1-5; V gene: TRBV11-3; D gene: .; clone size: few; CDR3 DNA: TGTGCCAGCAGCTTATGGGTGCCTGGGGTAAACCAGCCCCAGCATTTT; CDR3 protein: CASSLWVPGVNQPQHF
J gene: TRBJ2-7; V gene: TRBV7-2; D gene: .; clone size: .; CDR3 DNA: TGTGCCAGCAGCTGGGACATTCTATACGAGCAGTACTTC; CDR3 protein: CASSWDILYEQYF
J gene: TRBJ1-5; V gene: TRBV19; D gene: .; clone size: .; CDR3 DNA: TGTGCCAGTAGTATTATGGGTAGGGATCAGCCCCAGCATTTT; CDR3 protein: CASSIMGRDQPQHF
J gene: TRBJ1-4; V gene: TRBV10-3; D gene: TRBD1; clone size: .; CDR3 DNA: TGTGCCATCGGGCAGGGGGAAGGCAAACCTGAAAAACTGTTTTTT; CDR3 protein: CAIGQGEGKPEKLFF
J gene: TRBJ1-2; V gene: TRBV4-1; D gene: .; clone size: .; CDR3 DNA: TGCGCCAGCAGCCAAGGGTACGGAGGCAGCCAGTATGGCTACACCTTC; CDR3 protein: CASSQGYGGSQYGYTF
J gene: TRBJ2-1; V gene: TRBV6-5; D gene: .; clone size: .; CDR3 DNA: TGTGCCAGCAGTTACGGTACCCTAAGGGAGCAGTTCTTC; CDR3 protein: CASSYGTLREQFF
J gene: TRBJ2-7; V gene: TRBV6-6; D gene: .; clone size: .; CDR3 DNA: TGTGCCAGCAGTCGATACACAGTGGGGGCCTACTACGAGCAGTACTTC; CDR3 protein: CASSRYTVGAYYEQYF
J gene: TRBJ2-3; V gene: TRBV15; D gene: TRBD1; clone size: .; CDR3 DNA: TGTGCCACCAGCAGAGCCGGGACAGGCACAGATACGCAGTATTTT; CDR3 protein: CATSRAGTGTDTQYF
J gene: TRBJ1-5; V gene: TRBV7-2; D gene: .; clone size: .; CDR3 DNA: TGTGCCAGCAGCATAGGGGGGGTAAATCAGCCCCAGCATTTT; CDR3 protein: CASSIGGVNQPQHF
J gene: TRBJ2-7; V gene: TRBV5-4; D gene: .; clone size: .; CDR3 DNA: TGTGCCAGCAGCTTGCCAGGCACCTACGAGCAGTACTTC; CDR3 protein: CASSLPGTYEQYF
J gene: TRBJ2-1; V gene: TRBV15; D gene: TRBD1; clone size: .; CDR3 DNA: TGTGCCACCAGCAGAGATTTGGGACAGTCTGGTGAGCAGTTCTTC; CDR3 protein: CATSRDLGQSGEQFF
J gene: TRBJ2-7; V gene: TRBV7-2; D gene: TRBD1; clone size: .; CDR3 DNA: TGTGCCAGCAGCTGGGACAGGGGGCCCTACGAGCAGTACTTC; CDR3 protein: CASSWDRGPYEQYF
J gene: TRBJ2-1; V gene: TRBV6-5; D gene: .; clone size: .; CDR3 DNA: TGTGCCAGCAGTTCCGACACCGCCAGCTCCTACAATGAGCAGTTCTTC; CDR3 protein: CASSSDTASSYNEQFF
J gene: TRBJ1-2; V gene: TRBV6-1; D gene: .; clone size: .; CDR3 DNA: TGTGCCAGCAGTGCCCGTACCACTGGCTATGGCTACACCTTC; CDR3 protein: CASSARTTGYGYTF
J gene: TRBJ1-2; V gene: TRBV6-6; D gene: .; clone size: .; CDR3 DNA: TGTGCCAGCCGAGGGGGGAACTATGGCTACACCTTC; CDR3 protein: CASRGGNYGYTF
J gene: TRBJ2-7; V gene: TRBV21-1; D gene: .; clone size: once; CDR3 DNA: TGTGCCAGCAGCAAAGTTTTGGGGGAGGGCCGGTCCTACGAGCAGTACTTC; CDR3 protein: CASSKVLGEGRSYEQYF
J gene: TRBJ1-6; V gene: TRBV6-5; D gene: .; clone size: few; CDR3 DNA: TGTGCCAGTAAAGACTCCTATAATTCACCCCTCCACTTT; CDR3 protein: CASKDSYNSPLHF
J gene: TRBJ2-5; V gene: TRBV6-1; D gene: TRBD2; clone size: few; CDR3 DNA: TGTGCCAGCAGTGAAGCGGGGAGCTTAGCGGGAATATCGCGGACCCAGTACTTC; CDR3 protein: CASSEAGSLAGISRTQYF
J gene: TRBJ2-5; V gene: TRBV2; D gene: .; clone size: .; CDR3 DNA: TGTGCCAGCAGTCGGGACATGAGGGAGACCCAGTACTTC; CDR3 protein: CASSRDMRETQYF
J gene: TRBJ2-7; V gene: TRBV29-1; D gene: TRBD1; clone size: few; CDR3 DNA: TGCAGCGCCGGGACAGGGATCCGCGAGCAGTACTTC; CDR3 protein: CSAGTGIREQYF
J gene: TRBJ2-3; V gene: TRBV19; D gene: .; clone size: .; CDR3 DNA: TGTGCCAGTAAAAAAGGGTTGGCAAGCACAGATACGCAGTATTTT; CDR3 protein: CASKKGLASTDTQYF
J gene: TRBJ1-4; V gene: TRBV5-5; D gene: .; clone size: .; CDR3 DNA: TGTGCCAGCAGCGTGGGGTGGGACGTAAATGAAAAACTGTTTTTT; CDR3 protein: CASSVGWDVNEKLFF
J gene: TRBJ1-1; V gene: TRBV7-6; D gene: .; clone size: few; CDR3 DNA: TGTGCCAGCAGCGCGGCCGTACTGAACACTGAAGCTTTCTTT; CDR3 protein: CASSAAVLNTEAFF
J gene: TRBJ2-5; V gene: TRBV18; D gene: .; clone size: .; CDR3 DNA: TGTGCCAGCTCCATTGTCGCGACTGGACAAGAGACCCAGTACTTC; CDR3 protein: CASSIVATGQETQYF
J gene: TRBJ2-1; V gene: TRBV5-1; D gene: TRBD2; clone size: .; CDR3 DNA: TGCGCCAGCAGCTTGAACGGGAGGGCCTACAATGAGCAGTTCTTC; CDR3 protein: CASSLNGRAYNEQFF
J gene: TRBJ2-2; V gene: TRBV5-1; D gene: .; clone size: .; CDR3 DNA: TGCGCCAGCGGAGGGTCCCCCACGTTGTCGTCCGGGGAGCTGTTTTTT; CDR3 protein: CASGGSPTLSSGELFF
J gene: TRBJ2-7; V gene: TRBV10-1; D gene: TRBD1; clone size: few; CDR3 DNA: TGCGCCAGCAGTGAGTCATACAGGGGCCACGAGCAGTACTTC; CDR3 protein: CASSESYRGHEQYF
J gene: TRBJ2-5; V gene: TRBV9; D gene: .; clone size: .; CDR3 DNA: TGTGCCAGCAGCGTAGACAGCCTCCTGGGGGAGACCCAGTACTTC; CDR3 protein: CASSVDSLLGETQYF
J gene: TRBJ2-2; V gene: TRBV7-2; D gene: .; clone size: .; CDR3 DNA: TGTGCCAGCAGCCCCGTCGGGGGAGAGCTGTTTTTT; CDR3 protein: CASSPVGGELFF
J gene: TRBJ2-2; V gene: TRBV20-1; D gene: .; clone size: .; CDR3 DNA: TGCAGTGCTAGGGGGGCCGGGGAGCTGTTTTTT; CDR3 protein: CSARGAGELFF
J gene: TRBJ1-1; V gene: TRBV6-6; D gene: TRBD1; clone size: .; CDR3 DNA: TGTGCCAGCAGTGACAGGGTAGGCACTGAAGCTTTCTTT; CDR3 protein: CASSDRVGTEAFF
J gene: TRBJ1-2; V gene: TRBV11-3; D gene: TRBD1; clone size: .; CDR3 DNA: TGTGCCAGCCGCTTGGGGACAGGGTACTTTAACTATGGCTACACCTTC; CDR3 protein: CASRLGTGYFNYGYTF
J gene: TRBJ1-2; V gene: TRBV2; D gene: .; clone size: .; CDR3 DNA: TGTGCCAGCAGGCACCGGGATCCGGACGGTTATGGCTACACCTTC; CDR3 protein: CASRHRDPDGYGYTF
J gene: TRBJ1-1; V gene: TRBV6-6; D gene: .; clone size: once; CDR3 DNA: TGTGCCAGCAGTTACTCGGGCCAGGGAACTGAAGCTTTCTTT; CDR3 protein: CASSYSGQGTEAFF
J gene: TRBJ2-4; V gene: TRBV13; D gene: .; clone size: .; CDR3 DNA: TGTGCCAGCAGCTTTTCCGGGACTGCCAAAAACATTCAGTACTTC; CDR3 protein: CASSFSGTAKNIQYF
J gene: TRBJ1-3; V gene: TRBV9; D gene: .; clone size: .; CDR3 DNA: TGTGCCAGCAGCACCGGGATTCGTAACACCATATATTTT; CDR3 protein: CASSTGIRNTIYF
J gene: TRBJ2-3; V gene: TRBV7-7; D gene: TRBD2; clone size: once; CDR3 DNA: TGTGCTAGCAGCATGGGACTAGCGGGGGTTGGAGATACGCAGTATTTT; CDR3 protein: CASSMGLAGVGDTQYF
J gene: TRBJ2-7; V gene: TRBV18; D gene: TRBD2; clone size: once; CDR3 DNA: TGTGCCAGCTCACCCCCGGGGGGGTTCTCCGAGCAGTACTTC; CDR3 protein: CASSPPGGFSEQYF